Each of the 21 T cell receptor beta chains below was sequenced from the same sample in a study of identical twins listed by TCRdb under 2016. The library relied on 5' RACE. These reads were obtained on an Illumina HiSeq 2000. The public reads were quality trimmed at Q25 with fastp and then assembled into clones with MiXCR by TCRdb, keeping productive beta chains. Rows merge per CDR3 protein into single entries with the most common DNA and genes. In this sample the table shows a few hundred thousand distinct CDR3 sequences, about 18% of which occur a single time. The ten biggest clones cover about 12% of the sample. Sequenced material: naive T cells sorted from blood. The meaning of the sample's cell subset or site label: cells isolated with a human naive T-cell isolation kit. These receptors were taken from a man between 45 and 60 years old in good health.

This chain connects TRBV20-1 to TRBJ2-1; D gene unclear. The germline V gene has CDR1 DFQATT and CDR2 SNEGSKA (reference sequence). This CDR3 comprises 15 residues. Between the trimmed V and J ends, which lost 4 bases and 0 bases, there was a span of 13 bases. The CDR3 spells CSAKDTTFSYNEQFF. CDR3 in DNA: TGCAGTGCTAAGGATACTACTTTCTCCTACAATGAGCAGTTCTTC.

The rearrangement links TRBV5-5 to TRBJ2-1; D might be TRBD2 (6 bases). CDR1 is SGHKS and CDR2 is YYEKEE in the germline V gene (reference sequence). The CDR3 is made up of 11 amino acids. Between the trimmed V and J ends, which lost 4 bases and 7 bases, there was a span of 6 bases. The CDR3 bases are TGTGCCAGCAGCGCGGGGAATGAGCAGTTCTTC. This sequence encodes CASSAGNEQFF.

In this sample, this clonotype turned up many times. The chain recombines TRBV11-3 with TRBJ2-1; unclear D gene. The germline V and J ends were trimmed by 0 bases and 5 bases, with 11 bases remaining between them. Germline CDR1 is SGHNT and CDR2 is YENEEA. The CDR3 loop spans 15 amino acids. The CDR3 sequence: CASSLDLGWNNEQFF. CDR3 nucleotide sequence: TGTGCCAGCAGCTTAGATCTCGGTTGGAACAATGAGCAGTTCTTC.

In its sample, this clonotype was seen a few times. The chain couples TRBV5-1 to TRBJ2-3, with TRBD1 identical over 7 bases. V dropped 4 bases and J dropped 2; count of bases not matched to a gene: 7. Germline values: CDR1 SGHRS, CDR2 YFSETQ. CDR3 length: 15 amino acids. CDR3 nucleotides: TGCGCCAGCAGCCTCGGGGACAGCCTCACAGATACGCAGTATTTT. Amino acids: CASSLGDSLTDTQYF.

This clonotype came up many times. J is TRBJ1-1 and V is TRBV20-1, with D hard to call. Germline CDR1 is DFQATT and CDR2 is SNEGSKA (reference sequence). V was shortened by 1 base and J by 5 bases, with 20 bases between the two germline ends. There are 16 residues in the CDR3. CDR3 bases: TGCAGTGCTAGAGGAACCACGCCGGCCGGGAGGACTGAAGCTTTCTTT. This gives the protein CSARGTTPAGRTEAFF.

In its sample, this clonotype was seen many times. The CDR3: CASSLYPDRSSYNSPLHF. The CDR3 nucleotides read TGTGCCAGCAGTTTATACCCGGACAGGAGCTCCTATAATTCACCCCTCCACTTT. V is TRBV12-3 or TRBV12-4 and J is TRBJ1-6; 7 bases map to TRBD1. The V and J ends lost 2 bases and 0 bases, in that order; junction bases with no gene match: 7. The CDR3 consists of 18 residues.

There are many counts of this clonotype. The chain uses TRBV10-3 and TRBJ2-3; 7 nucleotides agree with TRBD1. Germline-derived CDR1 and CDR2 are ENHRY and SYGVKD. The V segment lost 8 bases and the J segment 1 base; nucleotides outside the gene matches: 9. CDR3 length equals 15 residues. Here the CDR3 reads CAIRTGTAGTDTQYF. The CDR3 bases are TGTGCCATCCGAACCGGGACAGCGGGCACAGATACGCAGTATTTT.

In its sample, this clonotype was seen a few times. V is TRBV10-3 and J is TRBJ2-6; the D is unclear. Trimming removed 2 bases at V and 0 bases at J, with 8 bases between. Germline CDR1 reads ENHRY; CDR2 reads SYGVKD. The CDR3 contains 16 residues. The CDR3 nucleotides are TGTGCCATCAGTGAGCCTAAAATCTCTGGGGCCAACGTCCTGACTTTC. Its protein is CAISEPKISGANVLTF.

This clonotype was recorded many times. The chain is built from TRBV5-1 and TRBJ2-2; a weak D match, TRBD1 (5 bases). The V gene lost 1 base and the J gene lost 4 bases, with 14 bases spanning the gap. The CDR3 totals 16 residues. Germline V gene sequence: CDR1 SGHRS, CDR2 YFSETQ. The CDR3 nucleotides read TGCGCCAGCAGCTTGCGTACTTCTAGGGGCACCGGGGAGCTGTTTTTT. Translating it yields CASSLRTSRGTGELFF.

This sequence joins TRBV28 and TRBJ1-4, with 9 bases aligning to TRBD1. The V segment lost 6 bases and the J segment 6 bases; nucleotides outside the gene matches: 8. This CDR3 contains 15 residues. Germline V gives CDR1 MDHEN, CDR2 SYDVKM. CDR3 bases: TGTGCCAGCAGGCGCACCGGGACAGGGTATGAAAAACTGTTTTTT. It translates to CASRRTGTGYEKLFF.

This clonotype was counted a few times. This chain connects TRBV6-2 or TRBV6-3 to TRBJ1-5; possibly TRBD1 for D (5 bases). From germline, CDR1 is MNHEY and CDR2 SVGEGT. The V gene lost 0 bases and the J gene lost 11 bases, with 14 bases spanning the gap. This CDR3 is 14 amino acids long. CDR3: CASSYSMGPRAQHF. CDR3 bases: TGTGCCAGCAGTTACTCGATGGGCCCCAGGGCCCAGCATTTT.

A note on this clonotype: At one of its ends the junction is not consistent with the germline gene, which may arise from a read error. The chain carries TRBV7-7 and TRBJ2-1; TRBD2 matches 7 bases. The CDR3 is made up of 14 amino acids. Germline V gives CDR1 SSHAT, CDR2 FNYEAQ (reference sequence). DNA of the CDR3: TGTGCTAGCAGCTTAGAGGGAGGGATCAATGAGCAGTTCTTC. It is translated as CASSLEGGINEQFF.

CDR3 DNA: TGCAGCGTGAAGGCAGGGTACGAGCAGTACTTC. Translated: CSVKAGYEQYF. This chain uses TRBV29-1 with TRBJ2-7, with D possibly TRBD1 on 5 matching bases. Between the trimmed V and J ends, which lost 6 bases and 4 bases, there was a span of 10 bases. Germline CDR1 is SQVTM and CDR2 is ANQGSEA. The CDR3 has 11 residues.

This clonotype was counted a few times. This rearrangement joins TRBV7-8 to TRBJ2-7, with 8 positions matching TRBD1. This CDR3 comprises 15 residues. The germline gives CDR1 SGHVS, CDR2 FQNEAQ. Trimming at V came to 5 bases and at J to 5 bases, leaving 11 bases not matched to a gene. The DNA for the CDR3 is TGTGCCAGCAGCCACGGTATTGACAGGGGCGACGAGCAGTACTTC. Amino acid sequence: CASSHGIDRGDEQYF.

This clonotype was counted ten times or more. CDR3 residues: CASSLGTGGINEQFF. Written as DNA, the CDR3 is TGCGCCAGCAGCTTGGGGACAGGGGGCATCAATGAGCAGTTCTTC. The chain uses TRBV5-1 and TRBJ2-1; 11 positions agree with TRBD1. Germline loops: CDR1 SGHRS, CDR2 YFSETQ. V trimming: 0 bases; J trimming: 6 bases; junction bases outside the gene matches: 2. This CDR3 spans 15 amino acids.

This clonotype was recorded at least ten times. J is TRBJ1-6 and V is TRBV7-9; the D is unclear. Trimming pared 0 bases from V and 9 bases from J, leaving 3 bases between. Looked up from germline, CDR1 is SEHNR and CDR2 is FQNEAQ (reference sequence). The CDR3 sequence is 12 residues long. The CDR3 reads CASSLAGSPLHF. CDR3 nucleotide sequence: TGTGCCAGCAGCTTAGCGGGTTCACCCCTCCACTTT. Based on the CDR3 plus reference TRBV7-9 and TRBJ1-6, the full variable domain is DTGVSQNPRHKITKRGQNVTFRCDPISEHNRLYWYRQTLGQGPEFLTYFQNEAQLEKSRLLSDRFSAERPKGSFSTLEIQRTEQGDSAMYLCASSLAGSPLHFGNGTRLTVT.

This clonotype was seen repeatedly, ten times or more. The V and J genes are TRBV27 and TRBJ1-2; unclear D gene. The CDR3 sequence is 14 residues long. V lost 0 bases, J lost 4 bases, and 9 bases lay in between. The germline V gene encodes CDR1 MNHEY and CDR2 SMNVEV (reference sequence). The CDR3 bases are TGTGCCAGCAGTTTATCGGGCAGCTTCTATGGCTACACCTTC. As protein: CASSLSGSFYGYTF.

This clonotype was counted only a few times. The CDR3 DNA sequence: TGTGCCAGCAGTCTCGGGACTAACGCGGTTGAGCAGTTCTTC. This translates into CASSLGTNAVEQFF. This chain links TRBV12-3 or TRBV12-4 with TRBJ2-1, with 7 positions matching TRBD2. The CDR3 consists of 14 residues. The V and J ends lost 5 bases and 9 bases, in that order; junction bases with no gene match: 10.

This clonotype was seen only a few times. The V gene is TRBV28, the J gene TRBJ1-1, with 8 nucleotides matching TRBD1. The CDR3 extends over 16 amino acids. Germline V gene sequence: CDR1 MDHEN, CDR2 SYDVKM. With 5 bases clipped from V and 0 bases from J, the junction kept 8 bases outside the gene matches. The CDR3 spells CASSHNRGGLNTEAFF. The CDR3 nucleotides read TGTGCCAGCAGTCACAACAGGGGGGGCCTGAACACTGAAGCTTTCTTT.

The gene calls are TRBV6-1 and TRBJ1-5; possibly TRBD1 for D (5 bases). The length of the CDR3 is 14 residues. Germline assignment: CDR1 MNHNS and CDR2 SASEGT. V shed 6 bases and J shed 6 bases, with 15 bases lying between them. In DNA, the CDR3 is TGTGCCAGCAGAATGGTTGGGGGTACTCAGCCCCAGCATTTT. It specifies CASRMVGGTQPQHF.

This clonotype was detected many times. In DNA form, the CDR3 reads TGTGCCAGCAGCTTAATGGGGCAGGCGAGGCCAGATACGCAGTATTTT. This gives the protein CASSLMGQARPDTQYF. The chain joins TRBV7-9 to TRBJ2-3, with a weak D call TRBD1 (5 bases). From germline, CDR1 is SEHNR and CDR2 FQNEAQ (reference sequence). V gave up 2 bases and J gave up 4 bases, with 16 bases separating them. The CDR3 has 16 amino acids.